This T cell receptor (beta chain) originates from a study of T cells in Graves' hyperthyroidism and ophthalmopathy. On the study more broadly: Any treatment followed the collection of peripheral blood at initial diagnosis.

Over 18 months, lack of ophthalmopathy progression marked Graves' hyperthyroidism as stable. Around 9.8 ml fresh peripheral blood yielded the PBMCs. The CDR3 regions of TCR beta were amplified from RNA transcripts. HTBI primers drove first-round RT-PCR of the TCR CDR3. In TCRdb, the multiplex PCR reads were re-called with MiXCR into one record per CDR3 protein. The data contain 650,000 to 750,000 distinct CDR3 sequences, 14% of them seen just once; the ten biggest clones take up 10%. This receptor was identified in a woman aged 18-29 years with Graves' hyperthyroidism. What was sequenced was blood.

CDR3 nucleotides: TGTGCCAGCAGTTCCAACACAGGGAGGTACGCTGAGCAGTTCTTC. Translating gives CASSSNTGRYAEQFF. This chain links TRBV27 with TRBJ2-1; D may match TRBD1 or TRBD2 (6 bases each). This CDR3 contains 15 residues. Looked up from germline, CDR1 is MNHEY and CDR2 is SMNVEV (reference sequence). The germline V and J ends were trimmed by 4 bases and 9 bases, with 19 bases remaining between them.